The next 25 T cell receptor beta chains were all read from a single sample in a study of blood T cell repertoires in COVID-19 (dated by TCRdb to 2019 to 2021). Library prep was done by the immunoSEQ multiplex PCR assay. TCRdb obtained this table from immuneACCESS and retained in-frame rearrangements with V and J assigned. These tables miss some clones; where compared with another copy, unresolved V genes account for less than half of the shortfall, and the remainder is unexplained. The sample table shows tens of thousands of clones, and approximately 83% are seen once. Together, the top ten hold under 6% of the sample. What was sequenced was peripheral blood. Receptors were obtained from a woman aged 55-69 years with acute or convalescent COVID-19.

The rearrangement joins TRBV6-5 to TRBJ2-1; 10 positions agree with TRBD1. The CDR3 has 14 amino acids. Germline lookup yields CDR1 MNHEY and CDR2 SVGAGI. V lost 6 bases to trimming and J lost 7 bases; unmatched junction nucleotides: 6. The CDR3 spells CASRAGQGRNEQFF. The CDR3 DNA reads TGTGCCAGCAGGGCGGGACAGGGGAGGAATGAGCAGTTCTTC.

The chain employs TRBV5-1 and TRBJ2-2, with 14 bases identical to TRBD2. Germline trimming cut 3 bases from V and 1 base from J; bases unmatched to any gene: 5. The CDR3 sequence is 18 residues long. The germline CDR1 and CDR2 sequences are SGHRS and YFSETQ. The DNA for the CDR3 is TGCGCCAGCAGCTGGGGGACTAGCGGGGGCCGGAACACCGGGGAGCTGTTTTTT. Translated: CASSWGTSGGRNTGELFF.

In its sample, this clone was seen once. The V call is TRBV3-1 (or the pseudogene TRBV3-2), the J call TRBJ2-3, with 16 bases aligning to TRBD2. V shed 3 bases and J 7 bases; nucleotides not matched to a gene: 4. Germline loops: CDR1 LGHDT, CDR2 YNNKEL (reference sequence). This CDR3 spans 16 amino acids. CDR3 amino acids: CASSQGLAGGLYTQYF. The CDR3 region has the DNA TGTGCCAGCAGCCAGGGACTAGCGGGGGGGCTTTATACGCAGTATTTT.

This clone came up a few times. The CDR3 region has the DNA TGCGCCAGCAGCCTAGGACAGGTTGAGACCCAGTACTTC. Protein sequence: CASSLGQVETQYF. The rearrangement links TRBV5-1 to TRBJ2-5; 7 positions agree with TRBD1. The CDR3 is 13 residues long. CDR1 and CDR2 from the germline V gene are SGHRS and YFSETQ. The V gene end was trimmed by 4 bases and the J gene end by 5 bases; junction bases not matched to a gene: 5.

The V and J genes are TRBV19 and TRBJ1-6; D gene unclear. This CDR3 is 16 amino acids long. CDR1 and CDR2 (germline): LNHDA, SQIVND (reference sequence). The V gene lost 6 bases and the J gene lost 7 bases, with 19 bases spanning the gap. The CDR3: CASRYFAPEWNSPLHF. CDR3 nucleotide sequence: TGTGCCAGTAGGTATTTCGCACCAGAATGGAATTCACCCCTCCACTTT.

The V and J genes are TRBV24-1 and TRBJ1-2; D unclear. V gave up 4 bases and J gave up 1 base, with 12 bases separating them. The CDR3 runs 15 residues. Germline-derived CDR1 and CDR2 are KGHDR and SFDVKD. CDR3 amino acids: CATSDPRGYNYGYTF. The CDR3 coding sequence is TGTGCCACCAGTGACCCCCGGGGATATAACTATGGCTACACCTTC.

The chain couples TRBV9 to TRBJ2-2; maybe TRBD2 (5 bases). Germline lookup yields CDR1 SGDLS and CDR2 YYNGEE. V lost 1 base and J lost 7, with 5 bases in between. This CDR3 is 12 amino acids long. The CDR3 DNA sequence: TGTGCCAGCAGCGTAAGCGGCGGGGAGCTGTTTTTT. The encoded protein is CASSVSGGELFF.

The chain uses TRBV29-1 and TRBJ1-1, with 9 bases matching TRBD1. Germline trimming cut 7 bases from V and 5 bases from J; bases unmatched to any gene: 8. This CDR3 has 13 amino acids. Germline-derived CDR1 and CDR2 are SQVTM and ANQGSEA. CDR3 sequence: CSARTGEGTEAFF. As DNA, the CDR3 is TGCAGCGCTAGGACAGGGGAAGGAACTGAAGCTTTCTTT.

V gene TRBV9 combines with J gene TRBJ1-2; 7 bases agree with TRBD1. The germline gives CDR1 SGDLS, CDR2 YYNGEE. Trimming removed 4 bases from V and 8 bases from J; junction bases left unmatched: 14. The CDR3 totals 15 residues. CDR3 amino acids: CASSPSRGRGSGYTF. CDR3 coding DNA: TGTGCCAGCAGCCCCAGTCGGGGCAGGGGGTCCGGCTACACCTTC.

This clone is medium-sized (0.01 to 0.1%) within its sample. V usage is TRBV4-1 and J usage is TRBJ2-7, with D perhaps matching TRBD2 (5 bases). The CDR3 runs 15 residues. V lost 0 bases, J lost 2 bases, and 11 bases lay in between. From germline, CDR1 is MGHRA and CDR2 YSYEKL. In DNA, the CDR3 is TGCGCCAGCAGCCAAGATCCCGGACTGGCCTACGAGCAGTACTTC. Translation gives CASSQDPGLAYEQYF.

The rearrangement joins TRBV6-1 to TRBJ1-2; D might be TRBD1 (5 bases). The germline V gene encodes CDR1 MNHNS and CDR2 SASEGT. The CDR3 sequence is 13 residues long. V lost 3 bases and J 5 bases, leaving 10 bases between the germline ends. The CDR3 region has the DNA TGTGCCAGCAGTGATACAGGAGAGTATGGCTACACCTTC. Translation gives CASSDTGEYGYTF.

This chain's CDR3 is CASLTGVNTEAFF. Written as DNA, the CDR3 is TGTGCCAGCCTAACAGGGGTGAACACTGAAGCTTTCTTT. The chain uses TRBV10-3 and TRBJ1-1; the match to TRBD1 covers 7 bases. CDR1 is ENHRY, CDR2 SYGVKD, per germline. With 10 bases clipped from V and 0 bases from J, the junction kept 5 bases outside the gene matches. The CDR3 covers 13 residues.

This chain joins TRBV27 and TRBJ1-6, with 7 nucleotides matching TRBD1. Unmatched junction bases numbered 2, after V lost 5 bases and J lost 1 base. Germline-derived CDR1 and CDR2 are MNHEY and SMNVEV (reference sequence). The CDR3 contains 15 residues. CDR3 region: CASSPGGSYNSPLHF. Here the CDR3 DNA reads TGTGCCAGCAGTCCAGGGGGGTCCTATAATTCACCCCTCCACTTT.

CDR3 nucleotide sequence: TGTGCCAGCTCACCACCCCTCGGGAAAGGACAGGGCACCTTCAATGAGCAGTTCTTC. Its protein product is CASSPPLGKGQGTFNEQFF. This rearrangement joins TRBV18 to TRBJ2-1, with 8 nucleotides matching TRBD1. V lost 0 bases and J lost 6; bases outside the gene matches: 16. CDR1 is KGHSH, CDR2 LQKENI, per germline. The length of the CDR3 is 19 residues.

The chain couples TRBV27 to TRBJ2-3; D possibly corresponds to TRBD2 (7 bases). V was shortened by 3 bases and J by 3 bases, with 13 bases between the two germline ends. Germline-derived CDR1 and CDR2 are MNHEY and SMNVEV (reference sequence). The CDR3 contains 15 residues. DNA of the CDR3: TGTGCCAGCAGTTTTCCGGGGGGCAGAACAGATACGCAGTATTTT. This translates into CASSFPGGRTDTQYF.

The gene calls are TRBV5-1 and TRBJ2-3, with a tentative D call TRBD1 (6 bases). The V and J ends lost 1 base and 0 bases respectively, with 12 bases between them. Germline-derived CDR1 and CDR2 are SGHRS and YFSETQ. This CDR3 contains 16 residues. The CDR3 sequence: CASSLLGGRSTDTQYF. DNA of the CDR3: TGCGCCAGCAGCTTGTTAGGGGGAAGGAGCACAGATACGCAGTATTTT.

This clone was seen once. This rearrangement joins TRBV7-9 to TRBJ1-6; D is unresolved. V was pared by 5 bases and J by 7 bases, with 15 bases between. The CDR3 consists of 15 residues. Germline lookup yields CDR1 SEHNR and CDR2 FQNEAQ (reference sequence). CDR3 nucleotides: TGTGCCAGCAGCCGAGGTCGGGGAGGAAATTCACCCCTCCACTTT. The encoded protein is CASSRGRGGNSPLHF. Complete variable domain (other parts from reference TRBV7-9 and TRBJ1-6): DTGVSQNPRHKITKRGQNVTFRCDPISEHNRLYWYRQTLGQGPEFLTYFQNEAQLEKSRLLSDRFSAERPKGSFSTLEIQRTEQGDSAMYLCASSRGRGGNSPLHFGNGTRLTVT.

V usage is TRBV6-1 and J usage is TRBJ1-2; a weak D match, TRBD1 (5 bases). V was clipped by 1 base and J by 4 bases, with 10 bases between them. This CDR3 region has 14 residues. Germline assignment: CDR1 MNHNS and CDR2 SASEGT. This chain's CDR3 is CASSEGVGGYGYTF. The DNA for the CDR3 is TGTGCCAGCAGTGAAGGAGTGGGGGGCTATGGCTACACCTTC.

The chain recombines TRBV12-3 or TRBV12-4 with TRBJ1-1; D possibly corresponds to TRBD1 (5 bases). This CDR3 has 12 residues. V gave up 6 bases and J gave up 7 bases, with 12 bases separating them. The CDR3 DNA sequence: TGTGCCAGCAGGGTCCTGCAGGGTGAAGCTTTCTTT. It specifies CASRVLQGEAFF.

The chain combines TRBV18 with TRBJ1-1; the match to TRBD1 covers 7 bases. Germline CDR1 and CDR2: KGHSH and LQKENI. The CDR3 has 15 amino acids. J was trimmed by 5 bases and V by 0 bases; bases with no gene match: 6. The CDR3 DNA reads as TGTGCCAGCTCACCACCGAGGGGGCAAGGGACTGAAGCTTTCTTT. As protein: CASSPPRGQGTEAFF.

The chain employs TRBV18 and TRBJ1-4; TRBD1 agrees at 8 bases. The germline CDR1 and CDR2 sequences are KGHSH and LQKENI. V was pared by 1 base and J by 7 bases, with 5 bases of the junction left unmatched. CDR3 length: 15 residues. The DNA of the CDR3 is TGTGCCAGCTCACCACGAGACAGGGGCGGTGAAAAACTGTTTTTT. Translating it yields CASSPRDRGGEKLFF.

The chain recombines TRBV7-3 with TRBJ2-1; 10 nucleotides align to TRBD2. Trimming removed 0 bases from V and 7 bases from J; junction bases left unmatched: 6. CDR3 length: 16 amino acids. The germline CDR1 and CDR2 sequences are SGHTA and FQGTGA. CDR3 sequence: CASSLTASGGNNEQFF. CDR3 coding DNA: TGTGCCAGCAGCTTAACTGCTAGCGGGGGAAATAATGAGCAGTTCTTC. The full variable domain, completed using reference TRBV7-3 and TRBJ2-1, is GAGVSQTPSNKVTEKGKYVELRCDPISGHTALYWYRQSLGQGPEFLIYFQGTGAADDSGLPNDRFFAVRPEGSVSTLKIQRTERGDSAVYLCASSLTASGGNNEQFFGPGTRLTVL.

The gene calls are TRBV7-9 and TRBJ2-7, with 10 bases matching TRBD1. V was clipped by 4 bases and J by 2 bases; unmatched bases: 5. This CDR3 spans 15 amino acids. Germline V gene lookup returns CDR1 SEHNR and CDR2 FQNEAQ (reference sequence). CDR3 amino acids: CASSWGTGATYEQYF. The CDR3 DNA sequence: TGTGCCAGCAGCTGGGGGACAGGGGCGACCTACGAGCAGTACTTC.

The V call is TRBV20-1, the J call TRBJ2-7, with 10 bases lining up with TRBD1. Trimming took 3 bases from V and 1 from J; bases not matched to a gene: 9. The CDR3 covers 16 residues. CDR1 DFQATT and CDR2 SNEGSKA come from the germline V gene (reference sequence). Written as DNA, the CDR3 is TGCAGTGCTAGTTCCCAGGGACAGGGGACGTCCTACGAGCAGTACTTC. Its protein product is CSASSQGQGTSYEQYF.

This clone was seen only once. CDR3 amino acids: CASARTEAFF. Written as DNA, the CDR3 is TGTGCCAGTGCACGGACTGAAGCTTTCTTT. The chain is built from TRBV19 and TRBJ1-1; D is undetermined. Germline CDR1 and CDR2: LNHDA and SQIVND (reference sequence). V gave up 8 bases and J gave up 5 bases, with 6 bases separating them. This CDR3 has 10 residues.